This T cell receptor (beta chain) was found in a study of graft-versus-host responses after intestinal transplantation. Study summary: Recipients underwent multivisceral, liver-intestinal, or isolated intestinal transplants.

Assay used: immunoSEQ multiplex PCR; TCRdb lists only in-frame clones, some missing. The repertoire holds 20,000 to 30,000 clones, with over 35% as singletons. Germline V gene sequence: CDR1 MNHNS, CDR2 SASEGT. V lost 6 bases to trimming and J lost 1 base, with 10 bases between them. The CDR3 spans 13 residues. The sample in question was alloreactive CD4+ T cells from a mixed lymphocyte reaction culture, obtained before intestinal transplant. Regarding subset: CFSE-low proliferating T cells sorted from approximately six-day pre-transplant mixed lymphocyte reaction (GvH or HvG direction). The receptor comes from a human patient who received an intestinal transplant. This chain uses TRBV6-1 with TRBJ2-7, with a tentative D call TRBD1 (5 bases). The CDR3 bases are TGTGCCAGCAGCTGGGGCAGTTCCTACGAGCAGTACTTC. Translated, it gives CASSWGSSYEQYF.